The 12 T cell receptor beta chains presented below share a single source sample, sequenced in a study of identical twins. One entry per CDR3 protein, called by TCRdb with MiXCR from the 5' RACE reads. The sample carries about 790,000 distinct CDR3 sequences, about 20% recorded once. These data were also filed under a second study, of T cells expressing NK-cell markers.

The specimen sequenced was PBMCs. These TCRs come from a woman younger than 35 in good health.

V gene TRBV10-3 combines with J gene TRBJ1-1; a weak D match, TRBD1 (5 bases). The CDR3 has 15 amino acids. Germline assignment: CDR1 ENHRY and CDR2 SYGVKD. The V end lost 0 bases, the J end lost 2 bases, and 10 bases lay between the germline ends. The CDR3 loop is CAISESKGSNTEAFF. Written as DNA, the CDR3 is TGTGCCATCAGTGAGTCGAAGGGGTCCAACACTGAAGCTTTCTTT.

The chain employs TRBV2 and TRBJ2-7, with 8 positions matching TRBD2. V dropped 7 bases and J dropped 3; count of bases not matched to a gene: 8. CDR3 length equals 14 residues. CDR1 and CDR2 (germline): SNHLY, FYNNEI. Written as DNA, the CDR3 is TGTGCCAGCATCGGGGGGGTGGGCAGCTACGAGCAGTACTTC. This codes for CASIGGVGSYEQYF.

This clonotype has ten or more counts. The V call is TRBV12-3 or TRBV12-4, the J call TRBJ2-2, with TRBD1 identical over 7 bases. The trim removed 3 bases at V and 4 bases at J, leaving 5 bases unmatched. The CDR3 totals 15 residues. Written as DNA, the CDR3 is TGTGCCAGCAGTTTTCGACAGGGCGCCACCGGGGAGCTGTTTTTT. The encoded protein is CASSFRQGATGELFF.

The sample holds a few counts of this clonotype. CDR3 loop: CASSWGNTQYF. DNA of the CDR3: TGTGCCAGCAGCTGGGGCAATACGCAGTATTTT. The chain carries TRBV3-1 and TRBJ2-3; possible D gene TRBD1, 5 bases. V lost 5 bases and J lost 7, with 7 bases in between. Germline V gives CDR1 LGHDT, CDR2 YNNKEL (reference sequence). This CDR3 is built from 11 residues.

In DNA, the CDR3 is TGCAGCGTTGAAACCGGGATCCACGAGCAGTACTTC. It is translated as CSVETGIHEQYF. The chain uses TRBV29-1 and TRBJ2-7; weak D call: TRBD2 (5 bases). The CDR3 has 12 amino acids. Trimming cost V 2 bases and J 5 bases, with 10 bases left between them. Germline V gives CDR1 SQVTM, CDR2 ANQGSEA.

This clonotype was counted at least ten times. The genes are TRBV18 and TRBJ1-1; 9 bases match TRBD1. J lost 3 bases, V lost 6 bases, and 8 bases had no gene match. The CDR3 runs to 15 residues. Per the germline V gene, CDR1 is KGHSH and CDR2 is LQKENI. The CDR3 DNA sequence: TGTGCCAGCTCGCTTGGGACAGGGCTGTACACTGAAGCTTTCTTT. This gives the protein CASSLGTGLYTEAFF.

The genes are TRBV7-9 and TRBJ1-2, with D hard to call. Trimming pared 11 bases from V and 9 bases from J, leaving 19 bases between. This CDR3 is built from 12 residues. Looked up from germline, CDR1 is SEHNR and CDR2 is FQNEAQ (reference sequence). As DNA, the CDR3 is TGTGCCGTACCCGGAGCTGCGGGAAGCTACACCTTC. It yields the protein CAVPGAAGSYTF.

This clonotype was seen more than once but under ten times. The chain couples TRBV7-9 to TRBJ1-4, with TRBD1 matching 10 bases. The length of the CDR3 is 14 residues. The germline CDR1 and CDR2 sequences are SEHNR and FQNEAQ (reference sequence). J was trimmed by 5 bases and V by 4 bases; bases with no gene match: 1. CDR3 residues: CASSWTGGNEKLFF. DNA of the CDR3: TGTGCCAGCAGCTGGACAGGGGGAAATGAAAAACTGTTTTTT.

This clonotype came up once. This chain links TRBV11-3 with TRBJ2-5; the match to TRBD2 covers 10 bases. V lost 4 bases to trimming and J lost 4 bases; unmatched junction nucleotides: 9. This CDR3 has 16 residues. Germline CDR1 and CDR2: SGHNT and YENEEA. CDR3 sequence: CASSSTGASGGETQYF. CDR3 nucleotides: TGTGCCAGCAGCTCGACCGGGGCTAGCGGGGGAGAGACCCAGTACTTC.

This clonotype has a handful of counts. The chain has TRBV3-1 and TRBJ1-6; the D is unclear. Germline V lookup: CDR1 LGHDT, CDR2 YNNKEL (reference sequence). The CDR3 contains 15 residues. Trimming shortened V by 0 bases and J by 7 bases, and 10 bases separated the two germline ends. CDR3 coding DNA: TGTGCCAGCAGCCAAGAGGAGGCTGGCAATTCACCCCTCCACTTT. Its translation is CASSQEEAGNSPLHF.

This clonotype was seen a few times. The chain joins TRBV6-4 to TRBJ1-1, with unresolved D. CDR3 length equals 14 residues. The germline V and J ends were trimmed by 6 bases and 4 bases, with 15 bases remaining between them. Germline lookup yields CDR1 MRHNA and CDR2 SNTAGT. CDR3 nucleotide sequence: TGTGCCAGCAGGGAGGGAGCTGGCTCCACTGAAGCTTTCTTT. This codes for CASREGAGSTEAFF.

This clonotype was observed a handful of times. V and J are TRBV10-2 and TRBJ1-6; possibly TRBD1 for D (5 bases). The germline V and J ends were trimmed by 2 bases and 4 bases, with 9 bases remaining between them. This CDR3 is built from 15 residues. Germline CDR1 and CDR2: WSHSY and SAAADI. CDR3 protein: CASSEARAYNSPLHF. DNA of the CDR3: TGCGCCAGCAGTGAGGCCAGGGCATATAATTCACCCCTCCACTTT.